The 26 T cell receptor beta chains below come from one sample, sequenced in a study of T cell responses to AZD1222 COVID-19 vaccine. Profiled with immunoSEQ multiplex PCR; TCRdb holds only in-frame clones, not every one. In the table there are tens of thousands of clones, roughly 87% of which are singletons. The sample consisted of peripheral blood, taken 28 days after the second AZD1222 dose. The receptors derive from an adult who received the AZD1222 COVID-19 vaccine.

The chain has TRBV6-5 and TRBJ1-2; D perhaps matches TRBD1 (6 bases). This CDR3 spans 16 amino acids. Trimming left V 0 bases short and J 4 bases short, with 15 bases between. CDR1 MNHEY and CDR2 SVGAGI come from the germline V gene. This CDR3 is CASSYSIQGWGYGYTF. CDR3 coding DNA: TGTGCCAGCAGTTACTCGATTCAGGGGTGGGGCTATGGCTACACCTTC.

The gene calls are TRBV5-1 and TRBJ2-1, with 7 bases identical to TRBD1. Germline V lookup: CDR1 SGHRS, CDR2 YFSETQ. V dropped 2 bases and J dropped 0; count of bases not matched to a gene: 5. The CDR3 sequence is 16 residues long. The CDR3 loop reads CASSLGGSSSYNEQFF. CDR3 coding DNA: TGCGCCAGCAGCTTAGGGGGCAGTAGCTCCTACAATGAGCAGTTCTTC.

The chain has TRBV27 and TRBJ1-5; no firm D call. CDR1 and CDR2 from the germline V gene are MNHEY and SMNVEV (reference sequence). V lost 5 bases, J lost 0 bases, and 17 bases lay in between. This CDR3 spans 17 amino acids. For the CDR3, the DNA is TGTGCCAGCAGTCCCAGAAAAACGAGGATTAGCAATCAGCCCCAGCATTTT. It is translated as CASSPRKTRISNQPQHF.

The V and J genes are TRBV12-3 or TRBV12-4 and TRBJ1-5; 7 nucleotides match TRBD1. V dropped 6 bases and J dropped 6; count of bases not matched to a gene: 5. This CDR3 is 13 amino acids long. The CDR3 sequence is CASSRGQPQPQHF. The CDR3 coding sequence is TGTGCCAGCAGCCGGGGACAGCCTCAGCCCCAGCATTTT.

The V and J genes are TRBV18 and TRBJ1-2; the match to TRBD1 covers 7 bases. The CDR3 contains 15 residues. V lost 1 base and J lost 5; bases outside the gene matches: 7. CDR1 and CDR2 from the germline V gene are KGHSH and LQKENI. The DNA of the CDR3 is TGTGCCAGCTCACCACTAGGCGACAGGGATTATGGCTACACCTTC. Translated, it gives CASSPLGDRDYGYTF.

This chain connects TRBV5-1 to TRBJ2-3; 11 positions agree with TRBD1. This CDR3 contains 17 residues. Germline CDR1 reads SGHRS; CDR2 reads YFSETQ. V shed 4 bases and J 2 bases; nucleotides not matched to a gene: 9. CDR3 loop: CASSPYGDRGYTDTQYF. The CDR3 DNA reads as TGCGCCAGCAGCCCCTACGGGGACAGGGGGTACACAGATACGCAGTATTTT.

The chain couples TRBV19 to TRBJ1-2; TRBD1 matches at 8 bases. Per the germline V gene, CDR1 is LNHDA and CDR2 is SQIVND (reference sequence). CDR3 size: 16 residues. V shed 5 bases, J shed 5 bases, and the junction held 13 bases outside the gene matches. The CDR3 loop reads CASSSVLAGGSYGYTF. CDR3 in DNA: TGTGCCAGTAGTTCTGTCCTGGCAGGGGGCAGTTATGGCTACACCTTC.

This clone was seen a single time. The chain joins TRBV5-6 to TRBJ2-7; unclear D gene. V lost 0 bases and J lost 1, with 8 bases in between. The length of the CDR3 is 14 residues. The germline V gene encodes CDR1 SGHDT and CDR2 YYEEEE. CDR3 amino acids: CASSLAILSYEQYF. The DNA of the CDR3 is TGTGCCAGCAGCTTGGCTATTTTGTCCTACGAGCAGTACTTC.

The gene calls are TRBV5-1 and TRBJ2-5; 7 bases agree with TRBD2. Germline assignment: CDR1 SGHRS and CDR2 YFSETQ. This CDR3 has 16 amino acids. J was trimmed by 5 bases and V by 2 bases; bases with no gene match: 12. CDR3 sequence reads: CASSLPTGGILETQYF. In nucleotides, the CDR3 is TGCGCCAGCAGCTTACCCACGGGGGGAATCCTGGAGACCCAGTACTTC.

The chain has TRBV4-3 and TRBJ1-2; 11 bases map to TRBD1. With V trimmed by 0 bases and J by 7 bases, 7 bases remained unmatched. Germline CDR1 LGHNA, CDR2 YSLEER. The CDR3 covers 16 residues. The DNA for the CDR3 is TGCGCCAGCAGCCAAGAGGGGGCGGGACAGGGGGGTGGCTACACCTTC. This encodes CASSQEGAGQGGGYTF.

A few counts support this clone. This rearrangement joins TRBV5-6 to TRBJ2-4, with D possibly matching TRBD1 (6 bases). The CDR3 loop spans 14 amino acids. Germline assignment: CDR1 SGHDT and CDR2 YYEEEE. The V gene lost 3 bases and the J gene lost 0 bases, with 7 bases spanning the gap. CDR3 amino acids: CASSWTVAKNIQYF. The DNA of the CDR3 is TGTGCCAGCAGCTGGACAGTAGCCAAAAACATTCAGTACTTC.

The chain uses TRBV2 and TRBJ1-2; D unclear. Deletions cut 8 bases from V and 8 bases from J, with 21 bases between. CDR3 length equals 14 residues. Germline CDR1 is SNHLY and CDR2 is FYNNEI. The chain's CDR3 is CASPVTRVIGGYTF. As DNA, the CDR3 is TGTGCCAGCCCAGTCACAAGGGTAATCGGGGGCTACACCTTC.

This clone has more than one count but fewer than ten. The chain joins TRBV29-1 to TRBJ2-7; TRBD2 is a possible D gene (6 bases). The length of the CDR3 is 12 residues. The germline gives CDR1 SQVTM, CDR2 ANQGSEA. V was pared by 4 bases and J by 4 bases, with 11 bases between. In DNA form, the CDR3 reads TGCAGCGTTGGGTCAGGGACTTACGAGCAGTACTTC. Translated: CSVGSGTYEQYF.

This clone has only one observation. The chain is built from TRBV9 and TRBJ1-1; 9 nucleotides align to TRBD1. V lost 3 bases to trimming and J lost 4 bases; unmatched junction nucleotides: 4. This CDR3 region has 14 residues. Germline loops: CDR1 SGDLS, CDR2 YYNGEE. CDR3 residues: CASSAGQGGTEAFF. The CDR3 coding sequence is TGTGCCAGCAGCGCGGGACAGGGAGGCACTGAAGCTTTCTTT.

The chain carries TRBV5-6 and TRBJ2-7; TRBD1 agrees at 8 bases. The CDR3 is 12 residues long. With V trimmed by 3 bases and J by 6 bases, 2 bases remained unmatched. Germline V CDR1 and CDR2: SGHDT, YYEEEE. The CDR3: CASSYQGAEQYF. CDR3 nucleotides: TGTGCCAGCAGCTACCAGGGGGCCGAGCAGTACTTC.

V is TRBV27 and J is TRBJ1-1, with 7 positions matching TRBD1. In germline, CDR1 is MNHEY, CDR2 SMNVEV (reference sequence). Germline trimming cut 5 bases from V and 6 bases from J; bases unmatched to any gene: 6. The CDR3 sequence is 13 residues long. In nucleotides, the CDR3 is TGTGCCAGCAGTGTGACAGGGTCCTCTGAAGCTTTCTTT. Encoded protein: CASSVTGSSEAFF.

The chain combines TRBV3-1 (or the pseudogene TRBV3-2) with TRBJ1-6, with 9 nucleotides matching TRBD1. Germline CDR1 LGHDT, CDR2 YNNKEL (reference sequence). The CDR3 spans 15 residues. With 2 bases clipped from V and 7 bases from J, the junction kept 3 bases outside the gene matches. The chain's CDR3 is CASSQTGQGNSPLHF. CDR3 DNA sequence: TGTGCCAGCAGCCAAACTGGACAGGGGAATTCACCCCTCCACTTT.

This clone showed up just a few times. The chain is built from TRBV3-1 (or the pseudogene TRBV3-2) and TRBJ2-7; perhaps TRBD1 as D (5 bases). Per germline, CDR1 LGHDT and CDR2 YNNKEL (reference sequence). This CDR3 contains 17 residues. The germline V and J ends were trimmed by 0 bases and 0 bases, with 15 bases remaining between them. CDR3 nucleotides: TGTGCCAGCAGCCAAGATGGTAGGGGAATGAGCTCCTACGAGCAGTACGTC. It translates to CASSQDGRGMSSYEQYV.

The V gene is TRBV28, the J gene TRBJ1-6; no clear D. From germline, CDR1 is MDHEN and CDR2 SYDVKM. The length of the CDR3 is 14 residues. V lost 5 bases to trimming and J lost 2 bases, with 7 bases between them. The CDR3 region is CASSSSPYNSPLHF. The CDR3 DNA sequence: TGTGCCAGCAGTAGCAGCCCCTATAATTCACCCCTCCACTTT. Using reference TRBV28 and TRBJ1-6 for the parts outside the CDR3, the full variable domain is DVKVTQSSRYLVKRTGEKVFLECVQDMDHENMFWYRQDPGLGLRLIYFSYDVKMKEKGDIPEGYSVSREKKERFSLILESASTNQTSMYLCASSSSPYNSPLHFGNGTRLTVT.

V usage is TRBV19 and J usage is TRBJ1-3, with a tentative D call TRBD1 (5 bases). The CDR3 extends over 15 amino acids. V lost 6 bases, J lost 3 bases, and 15 bases lay in between. Germline CDR1 is LNHDA and CDR2 is SQIVND (reference sequence). The CDR3 loop reads CASRDPGRSGNTIYF. The CDR3 DNA follows: TGTGCCAGTAGGGATCCAGGGAGGAGTGGAAACACCATATATTTT.

The CDR3 spells CANGGRWGSYEQYV. CDR3 bases: TGTGCCAACGGGGGGCGATGGGGTTCCTACGAGCAGTACGTC. The chain is built from TRBV19 and TRBJ2-7; TRBD2 might be the D (7 bases). Trimming shortened V by 10 bases and J by 1 base, and 17 bases separated the two germline ends. Germline CDR1 reads LNHDA; CDR2 reads SQIVND (reference sequence). There are 14 residues in the CDR3.

This sequence joins TRBV19 and TRBJ1-1, with TRBD1 as a possible D gene (6 bases). This CDR3 has 15 amino acids. V shed 6 bases and J shed 1 base, with 15 bases lying between them. The germline CDR1 and CDR2 sequences are LNHDA and SQIVND (reference sequence). This CDR3 reads CASSLDRTSNTEAFF. CDR3 bases: TGTGCCAGTAGCCTTGACAGGACATCGAACACTGAAGCTTTCTTT.

The genes are TRBV2 and TRBJ2-5; 11 bases align to TRBD2. CDR3 length: 14 residues. Germline V CDR1 and CDR2: SNHLY, FYNNEI. Trimming took 6 bases from V and 3 from J; bases not matched to a gene: 3. CDR3 sequence reads: CASSPTSGEETQYF. CDR3 in DNA: TGTGCCAGCAGCCCGACTAGCGGGGAAGAGACCCAGTACTTC. Full variable domain (outside the CDR3, taken from reference TRBV2 and TRBJ2-5): EPEVTQTPSHQVTQMGQEVILRCVPISNHLYFYWYRQILGQKVEFLVSFYNNEISEKSEIFDDQFSVERPDGSNFTLKIRSTKLEDSAMYFCASSPTSGEETQYFGPGTRLLVL.

This sequence joins TRBV2 and TRBJ1-2; 11 positions match TRBD1. Germline lookup yields CDR1 SNHLY and CDR2 FYNNEI. V lost 8 bases, J lost 7 bases, and 12 bases stayed unmatched. This CDR3 contains 15 residues. CDR3 bases: TGTGCCAGCTCACCGGAGGACAGGGGGCGTGGTGGCTACACCTTC. Encoded protein: CASSPEDRGRGGYTF.

V and J are TRBV7-9 and TRBJ2-3; D may be TRBD1 (6 bases). CDR3 length: 16 amino acids. Trimming shortened V by 4 bases and J by 1 base, and 15 bases separated the two germline ends. Germline CDR1 and CDR2: SEHNR and FQNEAQ (reference sequence). The CDR3 loop is CASSSPRQVGTDTQYF. The CDR3 DNA follows: TGTGCCAGCAGCTCACCAAGACAGGTCGGCACAGATACGCAGTATTTT.

The chain is built from TRBV7-2 and TRBJ2-7, with TRBD1 identical over 7 bases. The CDR3 has 12 amino acids. V lost 8 bases, J lost 5 bases, and 6 bases stayed unmatched. Per the germline V gene, CDR1 is SGHTA and CDR2 is FQGNSA. CDR3 region: CASRQGIHEQYF. The CDR3 nucleotides are TGTGCCAGCCGACAGGGTATCCACGAGCAGTACTTC. Using reference TRBV7-2 and TRBJ2-7 for the parts outside the CDR3, the full variable domain is GAGVSQSPSNKVTEKGKDVELRCDPISGHTALYWYRQSLGQGLEFLIYFQGNSAPDKSGLPSDRFSAERTGGSVSTLTIQRTQQEDSAVYLCASRQGIHEQYFGPGTRLTVT.